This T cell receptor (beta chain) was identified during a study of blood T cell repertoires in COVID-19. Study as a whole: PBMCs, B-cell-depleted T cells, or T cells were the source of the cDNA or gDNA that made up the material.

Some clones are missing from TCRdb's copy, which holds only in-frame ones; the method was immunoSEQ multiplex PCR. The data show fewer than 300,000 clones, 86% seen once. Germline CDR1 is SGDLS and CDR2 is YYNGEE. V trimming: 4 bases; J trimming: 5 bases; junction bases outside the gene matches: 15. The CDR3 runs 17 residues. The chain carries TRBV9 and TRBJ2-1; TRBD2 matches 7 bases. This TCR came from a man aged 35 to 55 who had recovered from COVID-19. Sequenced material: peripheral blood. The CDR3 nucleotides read TGTGCCAGCAGCCCGGCCATTGGCGGGGGTCTAGACAATGAGCAGTTCTTC. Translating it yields CASSPAIGGGLDNEQFF.